These 6 T cell receptor beta chains share one sample of origin, sequenced in a study of Ad26.COV2.S vaccination and SARS-CoV-2 variants. Specified treatment: 15 to 20 received Ad26.COV2.S at low or high dose, single or two shots; about 5 received placebo; per-sample allocation not given. After the first vaccine or placebo injection, samples were drawn on day 63. Method: immunoSEQ multiplex PCR; TCRdb's copy keeps in-frame clones and lacks some. The sample has about 400,000 clones; around nine tenths are singletons. The sample here was peripheral blood, taken in a trial of Ad26.COV2.S vaccine versus placebo. These receptors were collected from a person between 18 and 59 years old who received the Ad26.COV2.S COVID-19 vaccine or a placebo.

The chain carries TRBV11-2 and TRBJ2-1, with 9 bases matching TRBD2. Trimming at V came to 5 bases and at J to 4 bases, leaving 6 bases not matched to a gene. CDR1 is SGHAT, CDR2 FQNNGV, per germline. The CDR3 has 15 amino acids. CDR3 nucleotide sequence: TGTGCCAGCAGCCGAGCAGCGGGAGGATACAATGAGCAGTTCTTC. Its translation is CASSRAAGGYNEQFF.

The chain joins TRBV9 to TRBJ2-1; D unclear. This CDR3 region has 13 residues. V lost 5 bases and J 0 bases, leaving 6 bases between the germline ends. Germline CDR1 and CDR2: SGDLS and YYNGEE. The CDR3: CASSLSSYNEQFF. In nucleotides, the CDR3 is TGTGCCAGCAGTCTTAGCTCCTACAATGAGCAGTTCTTC.

V is TRBV7-9 and J is TRBJ2-2; TRBD2 aligns across 12 bases. This CDR3 spans 15 amino acids. Losses at the gene ends were 6 bases for V and 7 bases for J; bases not matched to a gene: 6. Germline V gene lookup returns CDR1 SEHNR and CDR2 FQNEAQ (reference sequence). As DNA, the CDR3 is TGTGCCAGCAGATCACTAGCGGGAGGAATCGGGGAGCTGTTTTTT. Its protein product is CASRSLAGGIGELFF.

The genes are TRBV9 and TRBJ2-7; D is ambiguous. The CDR3 has 14 residues. CDR1 is SGDLS and CDR2 is YYNGEE in the germline V gene. The V and J ends lost 4 bases and 1 base respectively, with 12 bases between them. The CDR3 spells CASSFSQASYEQYF. CDR3 bases: TGTGCCAGCAGCTTCAGCCAGGCGTCCTACGAGCAGTACTTC. Supplemented by reference TRBV9 and TRBJ2-7, the full variable domain reads DSGVTQTPKHLITATGQRVTLRCSPRSGDLSVYWYQQSLDQGLQFLIQYYNGEERAKGNILERFSAQQFPDLHSELNLSSLELGDSALYFCASSFSQASYEQYFGPGTRLTVT.

V usage is TRBV5-4 and J usage is TRBJ1-1, with TRBD1 matching 10 bases. CDR1 and CDR2 from the germline V gene are SGHNT and YYREEE (reference sequence). The CDR3 covers 15 residues. Trimming removed 5 bases from V and 2 bases from J; junction bases left unmatched: 6. The CDR3 loop reads CASRPRTGGNTEAFF. CDR3 DNA: TGTGCCAGCAGACCCCGGACAGGGGGAAACACTGAAGCTTTCTTT.

The CDR3 spells CASGDRGQLGYGYTF. CDR3 DNA sequence: TGTGCCAGCGGGGACAGGGGGCAACTCGGCTATGGCTACACCTTC. J is TRBJ1-2 and V is TRBV6-6, with 12 bases fitting TRBD1. The V and J ends lost 8 bases and 4 bases, in that order; junction bases with no gene match: 8. In germline, CDR1 is MNHNY, CDR2 SVGAGI (reference sequence). The CDR3 covers 15 residues.